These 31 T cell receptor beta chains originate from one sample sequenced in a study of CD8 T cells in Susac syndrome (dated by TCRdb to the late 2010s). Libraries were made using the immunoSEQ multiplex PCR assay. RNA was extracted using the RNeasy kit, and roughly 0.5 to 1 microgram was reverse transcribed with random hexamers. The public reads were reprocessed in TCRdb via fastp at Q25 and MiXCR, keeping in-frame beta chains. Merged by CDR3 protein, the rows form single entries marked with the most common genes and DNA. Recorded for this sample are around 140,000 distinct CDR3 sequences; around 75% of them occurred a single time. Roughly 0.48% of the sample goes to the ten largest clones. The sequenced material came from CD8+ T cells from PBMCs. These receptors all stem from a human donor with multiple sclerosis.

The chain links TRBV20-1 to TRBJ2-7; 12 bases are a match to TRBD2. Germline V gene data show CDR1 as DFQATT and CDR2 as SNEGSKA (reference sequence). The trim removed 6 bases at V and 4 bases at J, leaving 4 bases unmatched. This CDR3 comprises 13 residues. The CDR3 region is CSAKTSGSYEQYV. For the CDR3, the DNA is TGCAGTGCCAAGACTAGCGGGAGTTACGAGCAGTACGTC.

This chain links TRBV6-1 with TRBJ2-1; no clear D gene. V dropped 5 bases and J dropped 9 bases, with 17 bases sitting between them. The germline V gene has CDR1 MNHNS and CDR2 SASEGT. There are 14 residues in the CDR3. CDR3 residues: CASSPRSGRSEQFF. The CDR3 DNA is TGTGCCAGCAGTCCAAGAAGTGGGCGGAGTGAGCAGTTCTTC.

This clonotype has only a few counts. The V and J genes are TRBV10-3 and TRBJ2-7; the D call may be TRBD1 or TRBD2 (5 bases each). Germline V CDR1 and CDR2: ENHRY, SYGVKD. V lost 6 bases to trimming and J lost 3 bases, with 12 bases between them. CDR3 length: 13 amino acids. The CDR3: CAISPGRNYEQYF. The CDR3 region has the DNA TGTGCCATCAGCCCGGGACGGAACTACGAGCAGTACTTC.

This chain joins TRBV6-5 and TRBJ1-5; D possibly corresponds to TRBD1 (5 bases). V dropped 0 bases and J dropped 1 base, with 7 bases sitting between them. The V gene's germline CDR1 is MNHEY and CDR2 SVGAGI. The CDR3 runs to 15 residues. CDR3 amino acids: CASSYSGESNQPQHF. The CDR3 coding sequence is TGTGCCAGCAGTTACTCGGGGGAGAGCAATCAGCCCCAGCATTTT.

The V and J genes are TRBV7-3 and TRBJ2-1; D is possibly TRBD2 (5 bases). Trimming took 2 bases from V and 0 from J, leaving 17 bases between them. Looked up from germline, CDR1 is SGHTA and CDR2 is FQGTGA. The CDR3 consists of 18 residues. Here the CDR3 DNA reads TGTGCCAGCAGCTTATCACTAGGGCCGAAGAGCTCCTACAATGAGCAGTTCTTC. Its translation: CASSLSLGPKSSYNEQFF.

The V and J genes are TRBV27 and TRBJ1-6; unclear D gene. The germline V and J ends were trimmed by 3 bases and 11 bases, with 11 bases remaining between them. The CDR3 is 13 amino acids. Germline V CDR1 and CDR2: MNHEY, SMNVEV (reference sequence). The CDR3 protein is CASSFWGFTPLHF. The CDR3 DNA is TGTGCCAGCAGTTTTTGGGGTTTCACACCCCTCCACTTT.

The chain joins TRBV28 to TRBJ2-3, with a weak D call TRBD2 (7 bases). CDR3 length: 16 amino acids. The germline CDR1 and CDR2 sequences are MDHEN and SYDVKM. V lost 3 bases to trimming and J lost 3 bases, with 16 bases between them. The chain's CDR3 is CASSFPGGGATDTQYF. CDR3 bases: TGTGCCAGCAGTTTCCCCGGCGGGGGCGCGACAGATACGCAGTATTTT.

The CDR3 bases are TGTGCCAGTAGTCTCCTTATAATTGGGACAGGAGAAGTGAACACTGAAGCTTTCTTT. Translating it yields CASSLLIIGTGEVNTEAFF. The V and J genes are TRBV19 and TRBJ1-1; 8 bases are shared with TRBD1. Germline values: CDR1 LNHDA, CDR2 SQIVND (reference sequence). The length of the CDR3 is 19 residues. The V gene end was trimmed by 5 bases and the J gene end by 0 bases; junction bases not matched to a gene: 17.

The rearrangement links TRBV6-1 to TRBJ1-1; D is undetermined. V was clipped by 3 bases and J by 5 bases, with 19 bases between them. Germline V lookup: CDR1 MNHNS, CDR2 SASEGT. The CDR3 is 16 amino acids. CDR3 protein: CASSDSPTLVLTEAFF. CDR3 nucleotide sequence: TGTGCCAGCAGTGACAGTCCTACACTCGTATTAACTGAAGCTTTCTTT.

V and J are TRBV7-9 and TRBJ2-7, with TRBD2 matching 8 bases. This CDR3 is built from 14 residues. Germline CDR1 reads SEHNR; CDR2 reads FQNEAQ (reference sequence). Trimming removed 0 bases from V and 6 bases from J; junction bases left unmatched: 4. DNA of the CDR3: TGTGCCAGCAGCTTAGCGCTGGCGGGAGGCGAGCAGTACGTC. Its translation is CASSLALAGGEQYV.

Written as DNA, the CDR3 is TGTGCCAGCAGTTTAAGGGCAGGGAACACTGAAGCTTTCTTT. This sequence encodes CASSLRAGNTEAFF. The genes are TRBV28 and TRBJ1-1; D is uncertain. This CDR3 has 14 amino acids. The V and J ends lost 2 bases and 1 base respectively, with 8 bases between them. Germline CDR1 reads MDHEN; CDR2 reads SYDVKM.

For the CDR3, the DNA is TGTGCCAGCAGCGTACTAGGGAGCTCCTACAATGAGCAGTTCTTC. This sequence encodes CASSVLGSSYNEQFF. V and J are TRBV7-6 and TRBJ2-1, with D perhaps TRBD2 (5 bases). CDR1 and CDR2 from the germline V gene are SGHVS and FNYEAQ. The CDR3 loop spans 15 amino acids. The V gene lost 5 bases and the J gene lost 0 bases, with 11 bases spanning the gap.

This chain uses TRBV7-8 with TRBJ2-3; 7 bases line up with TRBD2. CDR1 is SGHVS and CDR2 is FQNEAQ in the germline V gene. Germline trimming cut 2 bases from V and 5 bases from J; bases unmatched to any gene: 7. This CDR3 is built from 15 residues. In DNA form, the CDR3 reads TGTGCCAGCAGCTTAATGGCGGGGGAGGGAGATACGCAGTATTTT. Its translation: CASSLMAGEGDTQYF.

The CDR3: CASSSRGTGELFF. The CDR3 DNA reads TGTGCCAGCAGTTCCAGGGGCACCGGGGAGCTGTTTTTT. The chain uses TRBV6-5 and TRBJ2-2; maybe TRBD1 (6 bases). The V and J ends lost 4 bases and 4 bases respectively, with 7 bases between them. CDR3 size: 13 residues. Per the germline V gene, CDR1 is MNHEY and CDR2 is SVGAGI.

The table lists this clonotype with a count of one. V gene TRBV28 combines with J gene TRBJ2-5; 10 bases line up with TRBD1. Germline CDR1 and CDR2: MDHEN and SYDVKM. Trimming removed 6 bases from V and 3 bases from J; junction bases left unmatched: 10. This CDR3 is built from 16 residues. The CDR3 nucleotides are TGTGCCAGCAGAGCGACAGGGGGCTACGAAGAAGAGACCCAGTACTTC. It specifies CASRATGGYEEETQYF.

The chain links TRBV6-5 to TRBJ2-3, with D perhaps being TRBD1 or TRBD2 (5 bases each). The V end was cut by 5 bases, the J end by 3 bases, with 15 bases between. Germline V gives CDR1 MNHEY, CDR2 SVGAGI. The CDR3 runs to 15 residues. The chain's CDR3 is CASSRRDLGTDTQYF. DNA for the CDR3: TGTGCCAGCAGTCGCCGGGACCTCGGGACAGATACGCAGTATTTT.

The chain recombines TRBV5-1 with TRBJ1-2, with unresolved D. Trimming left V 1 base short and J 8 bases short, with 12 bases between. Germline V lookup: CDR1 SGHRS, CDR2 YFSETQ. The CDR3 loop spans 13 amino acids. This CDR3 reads CASSLSGRGGYTF. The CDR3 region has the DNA TGCGCCAGCAGCTTGTCGGGTCGTGGCGGCTACACCTTC.

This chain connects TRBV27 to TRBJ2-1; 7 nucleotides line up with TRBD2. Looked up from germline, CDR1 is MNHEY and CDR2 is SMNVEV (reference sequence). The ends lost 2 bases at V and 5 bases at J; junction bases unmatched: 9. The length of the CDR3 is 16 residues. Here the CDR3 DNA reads TGTGCCAGCAGTTTAGGCCTGGCGGGGGTCAACAATGAGCAGTTCTTC. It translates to CASSLGLAGVNNEQFF.

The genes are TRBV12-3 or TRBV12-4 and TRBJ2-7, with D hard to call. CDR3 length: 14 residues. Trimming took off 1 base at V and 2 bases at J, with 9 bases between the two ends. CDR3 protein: CASSLEGRTYEQYF. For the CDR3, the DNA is TGTGCCAGCAGTTTAGAAGGACGAACCTACGAGCAGTACTTC.

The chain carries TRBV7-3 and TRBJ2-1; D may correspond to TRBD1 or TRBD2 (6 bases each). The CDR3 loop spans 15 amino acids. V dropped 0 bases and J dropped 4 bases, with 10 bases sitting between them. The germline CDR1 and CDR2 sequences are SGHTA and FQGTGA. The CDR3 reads CASSLTTGAYNEQFF. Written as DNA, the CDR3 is TGTGCCAGCAGCTTAACAACGGGGGCGTACAATGAGCAGTTCTTC.

Here the CDR3 reads CASSQDLVGTLYGYTF. For the CDR3, the DNA is TGTGCCAGCAGCCAAGATTTAGTCGGGACATTGTATGGCTACACCTTC. The gene calls are TRBV3-1 and TRBJ1-2, with TRBD1 as a possible D gene (6 bases). Germline lookup yields CDR1 LGHDT and CDR2 YNNKEL (reference sequence). CDR3 length equals 16 residues. The V gene lost 0 bases and the J gene lost 5 bases, with 16 bases spanning the gap.

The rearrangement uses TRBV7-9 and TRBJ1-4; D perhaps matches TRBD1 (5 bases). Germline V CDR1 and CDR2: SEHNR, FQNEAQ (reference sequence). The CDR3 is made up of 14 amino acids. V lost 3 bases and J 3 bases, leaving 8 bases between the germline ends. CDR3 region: CASSFAGPNEKLFF. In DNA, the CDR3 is TGTGCCAGCAGCTTTGCGGGGCCTAATGAAAAACTGTTTTTT.

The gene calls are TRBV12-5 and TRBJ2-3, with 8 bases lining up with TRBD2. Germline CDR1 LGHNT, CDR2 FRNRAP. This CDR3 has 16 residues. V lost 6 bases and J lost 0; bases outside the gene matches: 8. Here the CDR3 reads CASGLWERGSTDTQYF. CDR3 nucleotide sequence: TGTGCTAGTGGCCTCTGGGAGCGGGGGAGCACAGATACGCAGTATTTT.

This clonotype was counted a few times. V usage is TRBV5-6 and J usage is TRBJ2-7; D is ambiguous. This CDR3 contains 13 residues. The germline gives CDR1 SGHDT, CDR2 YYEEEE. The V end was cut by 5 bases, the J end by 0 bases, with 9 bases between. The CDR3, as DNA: TGTGCCAGCAGTCCTCGGATCTCCTACGAGCAGTACGTC. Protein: CASSPRISYEQYV.

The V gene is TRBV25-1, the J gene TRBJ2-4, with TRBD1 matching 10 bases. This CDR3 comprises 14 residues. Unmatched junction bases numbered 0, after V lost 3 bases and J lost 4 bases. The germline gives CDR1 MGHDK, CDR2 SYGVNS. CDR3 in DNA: TGTGCCAGCAGTGAGGGACAGGGGAAAAACATTCAGTACTTC. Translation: CASSEGQGKNIQYF.

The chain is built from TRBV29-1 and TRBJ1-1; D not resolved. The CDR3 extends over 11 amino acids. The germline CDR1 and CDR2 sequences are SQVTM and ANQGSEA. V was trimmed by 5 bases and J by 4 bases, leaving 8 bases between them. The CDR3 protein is CSVLVFTEAFF. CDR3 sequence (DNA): TGCAGCGTTTTGGTCTTCACTGAAGCTTTCTTT.

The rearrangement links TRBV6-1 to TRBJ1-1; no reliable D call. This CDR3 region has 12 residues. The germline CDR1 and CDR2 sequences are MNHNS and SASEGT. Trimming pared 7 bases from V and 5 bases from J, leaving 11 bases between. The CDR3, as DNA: TGTGCCAGCAACACCTTCACGACTGAAGCTTTCTTT. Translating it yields CASNTFTTEAFF.

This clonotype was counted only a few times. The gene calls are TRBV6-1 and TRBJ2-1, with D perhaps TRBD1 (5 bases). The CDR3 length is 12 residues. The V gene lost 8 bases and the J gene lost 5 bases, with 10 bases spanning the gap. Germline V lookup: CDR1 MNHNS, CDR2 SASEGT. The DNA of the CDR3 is TGTGCCAGCGTCAAAGGGGACAATGAGCAGTTCTTC. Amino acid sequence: CASVKGDNEQFF.

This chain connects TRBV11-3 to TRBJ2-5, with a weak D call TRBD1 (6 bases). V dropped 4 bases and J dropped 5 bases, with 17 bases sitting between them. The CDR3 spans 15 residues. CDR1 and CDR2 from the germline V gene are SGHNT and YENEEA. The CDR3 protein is CASSSPEGVEETQYF. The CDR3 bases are TGTGCCAGCAGCTCCCCCGAGGGGGTGGAGGAGACCCAGTACTTC.

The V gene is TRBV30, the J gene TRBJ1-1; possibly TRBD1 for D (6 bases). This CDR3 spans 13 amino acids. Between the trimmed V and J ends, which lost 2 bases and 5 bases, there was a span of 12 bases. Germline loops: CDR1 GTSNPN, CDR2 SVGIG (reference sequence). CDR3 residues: CAWSPQDSTEAFF. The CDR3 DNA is TGTGCCTGGAGTCCTCAGGACAGTACTGAAGCTTTCTTT.

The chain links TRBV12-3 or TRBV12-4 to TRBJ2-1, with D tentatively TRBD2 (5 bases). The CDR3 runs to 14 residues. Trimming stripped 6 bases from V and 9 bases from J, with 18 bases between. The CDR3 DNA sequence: TGTGCCAGCAGCTTATGGGATCAACGGGGTGAGCAGTTCTTC. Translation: CASSLWDQRGEQFF.